This TCR beta chain was sequenced during a study of blood T cell repertoires in COVID-19. Across the study: Material from acute and convalescent COVID-19 was sourced from the United States, Italy and Spain. Sources were T cells, B-cell-depleted T cells, or PBMCs; the material itself was cDNA or gDNA.

Study processing details: Amplified reference gene primers provided the basis for estimating nucleated cell counts. Produced via immunoSEQ multiplex PCR; TCRdb's table is partial and in-frame only. V, J and clone size derive from that table, while D and trimming were established from the DNA sequence. The table has 300,000 to 400,000 clones, 70% to 90% seen once. V lost 1 base to trimming and J lost 1 base, with 19 bases between them. CDR1 and CDR2 (germline): LGHNA, YSLEER. The CDR3 is 18 amino acids. The sequencing input was peripheral blood. The rearrangement uses TRBV4-3 and TRBJ1-1; a possible D gene is TRBD1 (6 bases). This TCR came from a woman between 45 and 60 years old who had recovered from COVID-19. The CDR3 region is CASSQVVLGGRANTEAFF. The CDR3 bases are TGCGCCAGCAGCCAAGTGGTATTGGGGGGGCGGGCGAACACTGAAGCTTTCTTT.